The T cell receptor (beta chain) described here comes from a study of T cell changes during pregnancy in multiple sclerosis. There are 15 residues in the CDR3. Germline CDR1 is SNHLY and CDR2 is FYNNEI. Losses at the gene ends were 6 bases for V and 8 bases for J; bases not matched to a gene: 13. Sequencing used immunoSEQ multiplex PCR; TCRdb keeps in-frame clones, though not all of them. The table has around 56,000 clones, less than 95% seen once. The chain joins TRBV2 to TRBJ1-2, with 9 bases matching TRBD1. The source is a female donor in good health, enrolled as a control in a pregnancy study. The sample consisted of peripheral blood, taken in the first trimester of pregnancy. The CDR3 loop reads CASRTFFRDRDGYTF. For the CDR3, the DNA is TGTGCCAGCAGGACTTTTTTCCGGGACAGGGACGGCTACACCTTC.